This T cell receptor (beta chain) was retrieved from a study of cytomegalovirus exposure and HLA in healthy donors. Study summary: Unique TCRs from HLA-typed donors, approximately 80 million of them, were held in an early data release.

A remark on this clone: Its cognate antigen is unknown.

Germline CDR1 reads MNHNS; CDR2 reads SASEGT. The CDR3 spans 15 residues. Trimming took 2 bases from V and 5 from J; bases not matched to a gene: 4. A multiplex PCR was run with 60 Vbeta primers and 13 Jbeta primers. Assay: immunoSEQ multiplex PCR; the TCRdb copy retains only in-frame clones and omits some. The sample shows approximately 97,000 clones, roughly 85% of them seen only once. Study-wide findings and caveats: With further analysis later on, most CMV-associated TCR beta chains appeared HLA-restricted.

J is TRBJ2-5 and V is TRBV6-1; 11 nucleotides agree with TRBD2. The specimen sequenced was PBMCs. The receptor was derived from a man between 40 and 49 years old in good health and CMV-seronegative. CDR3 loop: CASSESSGGAETQYF. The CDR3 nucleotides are TGTGCCAGCAGTGAAAGTAGCGGGGGGGCGGAGACCCAGTACTTC.